This T cell receptor beta chain stems from a study of T cell responses to AZD1222 COVID-19 vaccine. The data were produced by immunoSEQ multiplex PCR, yet TCRdb's version contains in-frame clones alone and is incomplete. This table has about 140,000 clones, roughly 85% appearing once. From germline, CDR1 is SGHVS and CDR2 FNYEAQ. The CDR3 spans 17 residues. Trimming removed 4 bases from V and 6 bases from J; junction bases left unmatched: 14. The chain uses TRBV7-6 and TRBJ2-7, with 11 positions matching TRBD2. This specimen was peripheral blood, taken 28 days after the second dose of the MenACWY control vaccine. This clonotype was obtained from an adult who received the MenACWY meningococcal vaccine as a control. CDR3 residues: CASSSLLAGGRGGEQYF. DNA of the CDR3: TGTGCCAGCAGCTCCCTTCTAGCGGGAGGCAGAGGGGGCGAGCAGTACTTC.